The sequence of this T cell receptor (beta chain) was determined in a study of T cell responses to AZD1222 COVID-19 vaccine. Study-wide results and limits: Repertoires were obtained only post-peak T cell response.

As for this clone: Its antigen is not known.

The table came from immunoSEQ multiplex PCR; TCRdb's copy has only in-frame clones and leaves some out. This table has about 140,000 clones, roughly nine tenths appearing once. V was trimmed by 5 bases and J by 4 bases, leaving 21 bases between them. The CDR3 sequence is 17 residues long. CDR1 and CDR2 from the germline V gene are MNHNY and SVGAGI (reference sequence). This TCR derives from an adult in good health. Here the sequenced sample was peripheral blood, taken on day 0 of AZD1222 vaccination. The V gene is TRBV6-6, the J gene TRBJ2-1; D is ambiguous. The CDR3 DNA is TGTGCCAGCAGTCCGACCTCGACTTGTATCGGATACAATGAGCAGTTCTTC. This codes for CASSPTSTCIGYNEQFF.